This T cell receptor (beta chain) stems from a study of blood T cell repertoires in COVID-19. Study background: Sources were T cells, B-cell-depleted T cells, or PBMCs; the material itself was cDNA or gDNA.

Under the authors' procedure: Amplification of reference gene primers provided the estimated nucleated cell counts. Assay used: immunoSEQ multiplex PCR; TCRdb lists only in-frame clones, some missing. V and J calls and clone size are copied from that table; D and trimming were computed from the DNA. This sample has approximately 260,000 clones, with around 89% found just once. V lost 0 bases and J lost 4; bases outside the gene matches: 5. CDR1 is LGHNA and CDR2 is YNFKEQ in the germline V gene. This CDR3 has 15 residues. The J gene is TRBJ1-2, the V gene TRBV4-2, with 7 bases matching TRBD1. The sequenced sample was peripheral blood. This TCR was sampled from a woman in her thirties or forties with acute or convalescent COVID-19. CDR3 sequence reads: CASSQDWAGGYGYTF. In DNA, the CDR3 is TGTGCCAGCAGCCAAGATTGGGCAGGGGGCTATGGCTACACCTTC.